The present T cell receptor (beta chain) was sequenced within a study of blood T cell repertoires in COVID-19. Study-level background: Samples taken during acute and convalescent COVID-19 were collected in the United States, Italy and Spain. PBMCs, B-cell-depleted T cells, or T cells provided the cDNA or gDNA that made up the material.

Per the original methods: Reference gene primer amplification yielded estimated nucleated cell counts. The table came from immunoSEQ multiplex PCR; TCRdb's copy has only in-frame clones and leaves some out. D and trimming were read from the DNA, whereas the V and J calls and clone size are those reported in that table. The data contain roughly 500,000 clones, 88% of them singletons. A few counts support this clone. Germline trimming cut 6 bases from V and 6 bases from J; bases unmatched to any gene: 8. The CDR3 spans 15 residues. CDR1 is MNHEY, CDR2 SVGEGT, per germline. Participant reports of clinical history set cohort assignment.

The rearrangement joins TRBV6-2 or TRBV6-3 to TRBJ1-5; TRBD1 aligns across 10 bases. The source of this sequence is a middle-aged woman who had recovered from COVID-19. Sequenced input: PBMCs or T cells enriched from blood (not recorded which). CDR3 coding DNA: TGTGCCAGCAGCGAACGGGACAGGGGTCGTCAGCCCCAGCATTTT. It specifies CASSERDRGRQPQHF.